This T cell receptor (beta chain) comes out of a study of blood T cell repertoires in COVID-19. Background on the study: COVID-19 samples, acute and convalescent, were from the United States, Italy and Spain. Sources were T cells, B-cell-depleted T cells, or PBMCs; the material itself was cDNA or gDNA.

Study processing details: Counts of nucleated cells, estimated from reference gene primer amplification, were obtained. Assay: immunoSEQ multiplex PCR; the TCRdb copy retains only in-frame clones and omits some. V, J and clone size reflect that table, while D and trimming were determined from the DNA. The sample holds roughly 70,000 clones, 89% seen once. The length of the CDR3 is 13 residues. Between the trimmed V and J ends, which lost 0 bases and 7 bases, there was a span of 9 bases. Germline values: CDR1 PRHDT, CDR2 FYEKMQ (reference sequence). This receptor was obtained from a man older than 75 with acute or convalescent COVID-19. The material sequenced was peripheral blood. The J gene is TRBJ1-2, the V gene TRBV13, with no clear D. This CDR3 is CASSLGEGSGYTF. The CDR3 nucleotides are TGTGCCAGCAGCTTAGGTGAGGGAAGTGGCTACACCTTC.